The entry that follows covers one TCR beta chain sequence. The record originates from a study of shared clonotypes between healthy human individuals. V was pared by 7 bases and J by 4 bases, with 4 bases of the junction left unmatched. The CDR3 has 14 residues. Germline V gene data show CDR1 as SNHLY and CDR2 as FYNNEI. Clones were read by immunoSEQ multiplex PCR, and TCRdb kept only the in-frame ones, dropping some. Seen here are 1.4 million to 1.5 million clones, around 97% observed once, and the top ten hold approximately 1.1%. The clonotype was recovered from a young man in good health. The chain recombines TRBV2 with TRBJ2-1; 10 bases fit TRBD2. Sequencing was carried out using naive CD4+ T cells sorted from blood. Subset noted: CD45RA+ positively selected. The CDR3 is CASTAGGAYNEQFF. DNA of the CDR3: TGTGCCAGCACAGCGGGAGGGGCTTACAATGAGCAGTTCTTC. The variable domain in full, completed from reference TRBV2 and TRBJ2-1, reads EPEVTQTPSHQVTQMGQEVILRCVPISNHLYFYWYRQILGQKVEFLVSFYNNEISEKSEIFDDQFSVERPDGSNFTLKIRSTKLEDSAMYFCASTAGGAYNEQFFGPGTRLTVL.